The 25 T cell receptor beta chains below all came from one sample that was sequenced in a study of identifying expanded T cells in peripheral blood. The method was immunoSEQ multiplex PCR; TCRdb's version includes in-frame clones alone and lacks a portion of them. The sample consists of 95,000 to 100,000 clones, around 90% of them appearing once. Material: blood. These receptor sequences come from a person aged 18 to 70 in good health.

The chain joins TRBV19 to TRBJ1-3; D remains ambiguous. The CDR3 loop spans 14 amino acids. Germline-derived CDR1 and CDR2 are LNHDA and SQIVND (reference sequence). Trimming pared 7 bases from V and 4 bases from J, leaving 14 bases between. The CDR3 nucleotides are TGTGCCAGTACCCTCTCAGCGGCGGGAAACACCATATATTTT. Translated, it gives CASTLSAAGNTIYF.

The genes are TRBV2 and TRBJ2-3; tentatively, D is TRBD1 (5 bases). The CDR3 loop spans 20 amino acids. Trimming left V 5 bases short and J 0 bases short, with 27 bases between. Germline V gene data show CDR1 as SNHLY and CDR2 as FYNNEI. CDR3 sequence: CASSKEKAGIVGASTDTQYF. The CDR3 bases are TGTGCCAGCAGTAAAGAGAAGGCAGGGATCGTAGGCGCTAGCACAGATACGCAGTATTTT.

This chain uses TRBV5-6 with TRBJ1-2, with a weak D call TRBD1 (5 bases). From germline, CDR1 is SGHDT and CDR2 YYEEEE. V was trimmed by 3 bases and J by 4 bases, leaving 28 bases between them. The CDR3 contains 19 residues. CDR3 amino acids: CASSSENGTPMPHPYGYTF. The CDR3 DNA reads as TGTGCCAGCAGCTCGGAGAACGGGACGCCCATGCCCCATCCCTATGGCTACACCTTC.

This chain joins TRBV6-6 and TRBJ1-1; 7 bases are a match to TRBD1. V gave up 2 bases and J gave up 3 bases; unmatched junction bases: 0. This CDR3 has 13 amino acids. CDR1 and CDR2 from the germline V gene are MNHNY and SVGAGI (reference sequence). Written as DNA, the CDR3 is TGTGCCAGCAGTTACGGGACAGACACTGAAGCTTTCTTT. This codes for CASSYGTDTEAFF.

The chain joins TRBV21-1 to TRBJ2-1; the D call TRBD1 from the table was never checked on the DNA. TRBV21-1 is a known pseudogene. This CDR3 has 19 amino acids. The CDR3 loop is CASRKNLRTGGEANNEQFF. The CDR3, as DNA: TGTGCCAGCAGAAAAAATCTTCGCACAGGCGGCGAAGCGAACAATGAGCAGTTCTTC.

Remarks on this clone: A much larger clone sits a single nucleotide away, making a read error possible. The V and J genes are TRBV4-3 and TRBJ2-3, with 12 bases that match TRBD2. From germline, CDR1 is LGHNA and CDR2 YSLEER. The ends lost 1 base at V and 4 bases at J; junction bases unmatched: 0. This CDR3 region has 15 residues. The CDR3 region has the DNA TGCGCCAGCAGCCAAGCTAGCGGGGGGGCAGATACGCAGTATTTT. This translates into CASSQASGGADTQYF.

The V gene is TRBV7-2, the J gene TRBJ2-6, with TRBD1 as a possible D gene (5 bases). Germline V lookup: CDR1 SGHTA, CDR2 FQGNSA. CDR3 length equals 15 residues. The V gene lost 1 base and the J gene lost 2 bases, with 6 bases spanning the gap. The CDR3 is CASSLGGAGANVLTF. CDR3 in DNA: TGTGCCAGCAGCTTAGGGGGCGCTGGGGCCAACGTCCTGACTTTC. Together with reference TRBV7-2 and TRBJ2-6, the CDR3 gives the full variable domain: GAGVSQSPSNKVTEKGKDVELRCDPISGHTALYWYRQSLGQGLEFLIYFQGNSAPDKSGLPSDRFSAERTGGSVSTLTIQRTQQEDSAVYLCASSLGGAGANVLTFGAGSRLTVL.

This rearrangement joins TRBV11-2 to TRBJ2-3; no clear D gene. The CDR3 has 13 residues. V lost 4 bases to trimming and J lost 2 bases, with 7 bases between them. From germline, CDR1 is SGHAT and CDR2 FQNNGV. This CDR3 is CASSSLDTDTQYF. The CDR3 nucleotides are TGTGCCAGCAGCTCTCTGGACACAGATACGCAGTATTTT.

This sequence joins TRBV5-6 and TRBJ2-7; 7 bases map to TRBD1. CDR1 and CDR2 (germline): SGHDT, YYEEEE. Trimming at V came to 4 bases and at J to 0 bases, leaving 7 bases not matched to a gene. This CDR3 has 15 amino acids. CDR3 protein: CASSPGQPVSYEQYF. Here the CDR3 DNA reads TGTGCCAGCAGCCCGGGACAGCCCGTCTCCTACGAGCAGTACTTC.

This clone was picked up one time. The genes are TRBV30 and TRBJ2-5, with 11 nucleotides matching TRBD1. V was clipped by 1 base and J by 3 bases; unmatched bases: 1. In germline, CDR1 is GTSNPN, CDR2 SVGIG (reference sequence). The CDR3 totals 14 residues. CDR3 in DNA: TGTGCCTGGAGTGCGGGACAGGGGGAAGAGACCCAGTACTTC. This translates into CAWSAGQGEETQYF. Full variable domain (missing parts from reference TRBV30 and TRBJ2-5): SQTIHQWPATLVQPVGSPLSLECTVEGTSNPNLYWYRQAAGRGLQLLFYSVGIGQISSEVPQNLSASRPQDRQFILSSKKLLLSDSGFYLCAWSAGQGEETQYFGPGTRLLVL.

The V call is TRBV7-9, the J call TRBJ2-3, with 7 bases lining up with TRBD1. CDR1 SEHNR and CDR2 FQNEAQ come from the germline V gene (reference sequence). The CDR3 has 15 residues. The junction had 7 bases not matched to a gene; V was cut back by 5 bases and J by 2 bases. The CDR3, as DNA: TGTGCCAGCAGCCCGACAGGGAAATACACAGATACGCAGTATTTT. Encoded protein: CASSPTGKYTDTQYF.

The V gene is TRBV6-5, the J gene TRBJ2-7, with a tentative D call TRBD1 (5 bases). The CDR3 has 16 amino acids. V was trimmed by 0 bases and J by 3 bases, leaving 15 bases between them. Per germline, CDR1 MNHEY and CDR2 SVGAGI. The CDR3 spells CASSYSMINTGYEQYF. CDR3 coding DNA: TGTGCCAGCAGTTACTCGATGATCAACACAGGCTACGAGCAGTACTTC.

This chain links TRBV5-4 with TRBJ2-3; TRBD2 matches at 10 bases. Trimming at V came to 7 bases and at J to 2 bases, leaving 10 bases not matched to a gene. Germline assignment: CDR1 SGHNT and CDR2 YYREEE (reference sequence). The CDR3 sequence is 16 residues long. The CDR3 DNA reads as TGTGCCAGCGGAGCGGGGGGGGCCGCAACCACAGATACGCAGTATTTT. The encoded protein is CASGAGGAATTDTQYF.

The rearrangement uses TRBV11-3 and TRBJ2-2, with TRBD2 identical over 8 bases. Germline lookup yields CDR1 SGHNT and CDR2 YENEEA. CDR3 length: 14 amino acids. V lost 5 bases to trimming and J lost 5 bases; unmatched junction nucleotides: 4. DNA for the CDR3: TGTGCCAGCAGCCCGGGGGGGCCGACCGGGGAGCTGTTTTTT. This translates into CASSPGGPTGELFF.

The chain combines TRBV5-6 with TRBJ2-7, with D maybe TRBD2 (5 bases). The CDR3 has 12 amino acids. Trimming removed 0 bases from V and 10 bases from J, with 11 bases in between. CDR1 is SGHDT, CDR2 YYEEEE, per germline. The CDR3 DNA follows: TGTGCCAGCAGCTTGGCCGAACGGGAACAGTACTTC. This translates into CASSLAEREQYF.

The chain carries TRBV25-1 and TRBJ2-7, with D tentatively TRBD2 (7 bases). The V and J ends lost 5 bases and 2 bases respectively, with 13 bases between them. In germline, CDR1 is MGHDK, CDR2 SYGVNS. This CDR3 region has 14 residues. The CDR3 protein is CASSSGTPTYEQYF. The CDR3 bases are TGTGCCAGCAGTAGCGGGACACCTACCTACGAGCAGTACTTC.

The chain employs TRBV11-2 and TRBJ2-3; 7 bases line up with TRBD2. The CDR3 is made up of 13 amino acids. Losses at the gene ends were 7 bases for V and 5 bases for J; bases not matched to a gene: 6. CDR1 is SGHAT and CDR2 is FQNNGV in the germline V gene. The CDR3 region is CASTLGGGDTQYF. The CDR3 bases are TGTGCCAGCACCCTGGGGGGGGGAGATACGCAGTATTTT.

CDR3 nucleotides: TGTGCCAGCAGACAGGATACAGGGGAGTGGACAGATACGCAGTATTTT. Translating gives CASRQDTGEWTDTQYF. The V gene is TRBV28, the J gene TRBJ2-3; 7 bases are a match to TRBD1. The length of the CDR3 is 16 residues. Germline CDR1 and CDR2: MDHEN and SYDVKM. The junction had 12 bases not matched to a gene; V was cut back by 6 bases and J by 3 bases.

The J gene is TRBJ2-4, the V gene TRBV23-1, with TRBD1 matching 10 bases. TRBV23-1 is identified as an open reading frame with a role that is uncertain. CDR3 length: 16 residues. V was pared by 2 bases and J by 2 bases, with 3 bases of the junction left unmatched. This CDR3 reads CASSQPGQGTKNIQYF. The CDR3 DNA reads TGCGCCAGCAGTCAACCGGGACAGGGGACCAAAAACATTCAGTACTTC.

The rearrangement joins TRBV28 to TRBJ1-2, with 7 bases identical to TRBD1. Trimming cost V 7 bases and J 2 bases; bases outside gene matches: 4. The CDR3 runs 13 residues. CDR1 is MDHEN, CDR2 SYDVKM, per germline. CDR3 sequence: CASTMGQNYGYTF. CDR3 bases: TGTGCCAGCACCATGGGACAGAACTATGGCTACACCTTC.

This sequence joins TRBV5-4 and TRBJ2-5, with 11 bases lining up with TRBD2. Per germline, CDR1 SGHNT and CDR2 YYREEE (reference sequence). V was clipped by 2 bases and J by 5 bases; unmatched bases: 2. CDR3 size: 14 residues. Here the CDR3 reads CASSFLAGGETQYF. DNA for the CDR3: TGTGCCAGCAGCTTCTTAGCGGGGGGGGAGACCCAGTACTTC.

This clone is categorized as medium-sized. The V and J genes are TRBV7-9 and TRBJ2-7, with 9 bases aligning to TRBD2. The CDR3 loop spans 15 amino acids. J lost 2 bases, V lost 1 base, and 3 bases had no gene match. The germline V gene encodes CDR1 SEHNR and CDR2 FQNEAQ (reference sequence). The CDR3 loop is CASSLGSGGPYEQYF. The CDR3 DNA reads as TGTGCCAGCAGCTTAGGTAGCGGGGGCCCCTACGAGCAGTACTTC. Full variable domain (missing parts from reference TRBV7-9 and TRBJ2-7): DTGVSQNPRHKITKRGQNVTFRCDPISEHNRLYWYRQTLGQGPEFLTYFQNEAQLEKSRLLSDRFSAERPKGSFSTLEIQRTEQGDSAMYLCASSLGSGGPYEQYFGPGTRLTVT.

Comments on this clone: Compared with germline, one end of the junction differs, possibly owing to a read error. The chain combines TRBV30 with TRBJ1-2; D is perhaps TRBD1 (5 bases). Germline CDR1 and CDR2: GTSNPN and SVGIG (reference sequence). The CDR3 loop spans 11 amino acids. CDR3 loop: CAWRPVRGIAF. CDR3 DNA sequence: TGTGCCTGGAGGCCCGTTAGGGGTATCGCCTTC. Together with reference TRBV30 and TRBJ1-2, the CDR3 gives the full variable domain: SQTIHQWPATLVQPVGSPLSLECTVEGTSNPNLYWYRQAAGRGLQLLFYSVGIGQISSEVPQNLSASRPQDRQFILSSKKLLLSDSGFYLCAWRPVRGIAFGSGTRLTVV.

The chain's CDR3 is CASSLVSNYGYTF. In DNA, the CDR3 is TGTGCCAGCAGCTTAGTATCTAACTATGGCTACACCTTC. The chain couples TRBV11-2 to TRBJ1-2; no clear D gene. The V gene lost 1 base and the J gene lost 0 bases, with 3 bases spanning the gap. Germline values: CDR1 SGHAT, CDR2 FQNNGV. The CDR3 length is 13 residues.

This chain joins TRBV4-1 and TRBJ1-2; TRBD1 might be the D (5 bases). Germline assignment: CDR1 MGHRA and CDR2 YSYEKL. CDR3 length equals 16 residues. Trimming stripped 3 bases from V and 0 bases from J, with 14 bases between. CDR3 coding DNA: TGCGCCAGCAGCCAGGGGGACCGTACGGCTAACTATGGCTACACCTTC. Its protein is CASSQGDRTANYGYTF.